This T cell receptor beta chain originates from a study of blood T cell repertoires in COVID-19. For the study at large: PBMCs, B-cell-depleted T cells, or T cells were the source of the cDNA or gDNA that made up the material.

The V gene's germline CDR1 is SGHTA and CDR2 FQGNSA. There are 16 residues in the CDR3. Trimming took off 5 bases at V and 3 bases at J, with 19 bases between the two ends. TCRdb's copy holds only in-frame clones and misses some; the assay was immunoSEQ multiplex PCR. The profile covers under 200,000 clones, with 85% to 90% appearing a single time and approximately 2% taken by the ten largest. The sample comprised peripheral blood. The chain recombines TRBV7-2 with TRBJ1-1; perhaps TRBD1 as D (5 bases). The receptor was derived from a man in his forties or fifties who had recovered from COVID-19. The chain's CDR3 is CASSPRRGLPYTEAFF. The CDR3 DNA follows: TGTGCCAGCAGCCCGAGGAGGGGTCTTCCTTACACTGAAGCTTTCTTT. The full variable domain, in which reference TRBV7-2 and TRBJ1-1 provide the parts outside the CDR3, is GAGVSQSPSNKVTEKGKDVELRCDPISGHTALYWYRQSLGQGLEFLIYFQGNSAPDKSGLPSDRFSAERTGGSVSTLTIQRTQQEDSAVYLCASSPRRGLPYTEAFFGQGTRLTVV.